This T cell receptor beta chain was recorded in a study of early T cells in non-severe SARS-CoV-2 infection. Turning to the study itself: It was bulk RNA from unsorted whole blood that was sequenced, and the chains were unpaired.

In regard to this clonotype: The junction shows a germline mismatch at one end, possibly a read error.

Each CDR3 protein gets one entry after TCRdb re-called the 5' RACE reads with MiXCR. The data contain about 30,000 distinct CDR3 sequences, about 5% of them seen just once; the ten biggest clones take up about 5.2%. This TCR was sampled from an adult who was a healthcare worker with PCR-confirmed SARS-CoV-2 infection or an uninfected control (not recorded which). The sequenced material came from whole blood.

CDR3 in amino acids: CASSPVGMGGIQTSEQCF. The DNA for the CDR3 is TGTGCCAGCTCACCAGTAGGGATGGGAGGGATCCAAACATCTGAGCAGTGCTTC. This sequence joins TRBV18 and TRBJ2-7; 7 bases agree with TRBD2. Germline V gene lookup returns CDR1 KGHSH and CDR2 LQKENI. The CDR3 runs to 18 residues.